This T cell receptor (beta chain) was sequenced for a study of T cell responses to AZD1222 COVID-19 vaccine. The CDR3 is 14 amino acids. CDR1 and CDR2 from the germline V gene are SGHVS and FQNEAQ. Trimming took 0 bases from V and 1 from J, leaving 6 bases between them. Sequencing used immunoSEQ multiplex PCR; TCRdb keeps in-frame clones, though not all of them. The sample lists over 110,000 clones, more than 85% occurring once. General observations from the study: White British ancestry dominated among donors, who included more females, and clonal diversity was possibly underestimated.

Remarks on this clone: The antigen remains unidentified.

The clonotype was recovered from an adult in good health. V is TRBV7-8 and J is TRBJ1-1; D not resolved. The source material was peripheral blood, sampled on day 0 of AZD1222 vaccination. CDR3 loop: CASSLARQNTEAFF. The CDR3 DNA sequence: TGTGCCAGCAGCTTAGCGCGACAGAACACTGAAGCTTTCTTT.